This paragraph covers one T cell receptor (beta chain) sequence. Unsorted bulk tissue, roughly 20-34 mg of it, served as the source for co-extraction of RNA and DNA. Each tumor was sampled at four poles and its centre. The record originates from a study of tumor-infiltrating lymphocytes in primary liver carcinoma. About the study: The cohort included men and women aged 30 to 69 years.

CDR3 length: 13 residues. V lost 5 bases to trimming and J lost 10 bases; unmatched junction nucleotides: 10. Germline-derived CDR1 and CDR2 are MDHEN and SYDVKM. The template, roughly 0.45 ug total RNA, yielded TCR beta cDNA made with a constant-region primer. Libraries for TCR beta were built through three nested multiplex PCR rounds, which together made up a slightly modified ARM-PCR procedure. The first two PCR rounds, around 10 cycles each, used TRBV1-TRBV30 forward primers and a C-beta reverse primer. TCRdb fed the multiplex PCR reads into MiXCR, producing one record per CDR3 protein. The repertoire holds approximately 120,000 distinct CDR3 sequences, with around 60% as singletons.

The specimen was liver tumor tissue from sampling region 3. Subset reported: tumor region T3, left-lateral pole. This sequence was found in a woman aged 55 to 70 with primary liver carcinoma and hepatitis B virus infection. The chain carries TRBV28 and TRBJ1-1; 7 bases map to TRBD1. The CDR3 sequence: CASSAIGRGGAFF. For the CDR3, the DNA is TGTGCCAGCAGTGCCATTGGCAGGGGGGGAGCTTTCTTT.